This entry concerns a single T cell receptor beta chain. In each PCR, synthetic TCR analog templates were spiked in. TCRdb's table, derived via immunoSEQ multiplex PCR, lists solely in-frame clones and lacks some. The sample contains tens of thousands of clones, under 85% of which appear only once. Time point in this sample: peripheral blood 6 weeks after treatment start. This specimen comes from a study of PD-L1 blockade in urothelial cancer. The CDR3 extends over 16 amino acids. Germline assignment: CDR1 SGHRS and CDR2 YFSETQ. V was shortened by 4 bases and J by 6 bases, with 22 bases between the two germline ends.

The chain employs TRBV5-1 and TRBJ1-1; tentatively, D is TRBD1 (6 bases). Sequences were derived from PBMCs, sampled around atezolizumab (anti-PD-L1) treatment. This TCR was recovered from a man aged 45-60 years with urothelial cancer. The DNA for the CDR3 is TGCGCCAGCAGCCACCGTTCGACAGGCCTTGGAGCTGAAGCTTTCTTT. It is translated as CASSHRSTGLGAEAFF.